The clone carrying this T cell receptor (beta chain) was counted between two and nine times. Extracted RNA was reverse transcribed into cDNA, the sequencing template. Assay: immunoSEQ multiplex PCR; the TCRdb copy retains only in-frame clones and omits some. In the table there are just over 150,000 clones, around half of which are singletons. This sample was included in a study of CD8+ T cells in alopecia areata. Overall study: Patients received oral tofacitinib, 5 to 10 mg twice daily, for moderate-to-severe alopecia areata.

Germline lookup yields CDR1 SNHLY and CDR2 FYNNEI. The ends were cut back, 3 bases at V and 2 bases at J, with 11 bases in the middle. This CDR3 spans 15 amino acids. Sequencing used CD8+ T cells sorted from blood, obtained at week 0. The chain uses TRBV2 and TRBJ2-1; weak D call: TRBD2 (6 bases). The sequence was collected from a human donor with alopecia areata. CDR3 bases: TGTGCCAGCAGTGATACGGGGGAGGCCTACAATGAGCAGTTCTTC. Amino acid sequence: CASSDTGEAYNEQFF.